Listed below are T cell receptor beta chains from one sample, sequenced in a study of T-cell memory formation after mild COVID-19. TCRdb used MiXCR to reprocess the 5' RACE reads, holding one entry per CDR3 protein. This table holds 300,000 to 350,000 distinct CDR3 sequences, around 13% found once. The sample was PBMCs or a T cell subset sorted from them (not recorded which). Every receptor here comes from a man between 18 and 35 years old who had mild COVID-19 (a few samples of this study predate the infection). Cell type and time point are not known. CDR3s include the opening cysteine and the closing phenylalanine or tryptophan. Fields, in order: clone size, J gene, D gene, V gene, CDR3 protein, CDR3 DNA. D genes are given only for firm matches. Part of the rows lack a size; the others show once, few, many or a class for expanded clones.

clone size: few
J gene: TRBJ2-1
D gene: NA
V gene: TRBV12-3/TRBV12-4
CDR3 protein: CASSFSPDNEQFF
CDR3 DNA: TGTGCCAGCAGTTTTAGTCCTGACAATGAGCAGTTCTTC

clone size: NA
J gene: TRBJ2-7
D gene: NA
V gene: TRBV25-1
CDR3 protein: CASSEWGSPYEQYF
CDR3 DNA: TGTGCCAGCAGTGAATGGGGGTCCCCCTACGAGCAGTACTTC

clone size: few
J gene: TRBJ1-1
D gene: NA
V gene: TRBV20-1
CDR3 protein: CSAPPVGLSTEAFF
CDR3 DNA: TGCAGTGCTCCCCCGGTAGGGTTGTCCACTGAAGCTTTCTTT

clone size: NA
J gene: TRBJ2-3
D gene: NA
V gene: TRBV11-3
CDR3 protein: CASSPRAGLGDTQYF
CDR3 DNA: TGTGCCAGCAGCCCAAGGGCAGGGCTTGGTGATACGCAGTATTTT

clone size: many
J gene: TRBJ1-2
D gene: NA
V gene: TRBV5-6
CDR3 protein: CASSLTVYGYTF
CDR3 DNA: TGTGCCAGCAGCTTAACCGTATATGGCTACACCTTC

clone size: few
J gene: TRBJ2-1
D gene: NA
V gene: TRBV30
CDR3 protein: CAWKWIDGPFGEQFF
CDR3 DNA: TGTGCCTGGAAGTGGATCGATGGGCCTTTCGGTGAGCAGTTCTTC

clone size: few
J gene: TRBJ2-3
D gene: NA
V gene: TRBV2
CDR3 protein: CASSEPGEVVTDTQYF
CDR3 DNA: TGTGCCAGCAGTGAACCAGGGGAGGTGGTCACAGATACGCAGTATTTT

clone size: NA
J gene: TRBJ1-1
D gene: TRBD1
V gene: TRBV27
CDR3 protein: CASSLSTGAPEAFF
CDR3 DNA: TGTGCCAGCAGTTTATCCACAGGGGCTCCTGAAGCTTTCTTT

clone size: many
J gene: TRBJ2-3
D gene: NA
V gene: TRBV3-1
CDR3 protein: CASSHRGTARVVTDTQYF
CDR3 DNA: TGTGCCAGCAGCCACAGAGGGACGGCTAGAGTTGTCACAGATACGCAGTATTTT

clone size: NA
J gene: TRBJ2-5
D gene: NA
V gene: TRBV4-1
CDR3 protein: CASSRSVAIIQETQYF
CDR3 DNA: TGCGCCAGCAGCCGCTCGGTGGCAATCATTCAAGAGACCCAGTACTTC

clone size: few
J gene: TRBJ2-5
D gene: TRBD2
V gene: TRBV7-9
CDR3 protein: CASGLAGQETQYF
CDR3 DNA: TGTGCCAGTGGACTAGCGGGCCAAGAGACCCAGTACTTC

clone size: NA
J gene: TRBJ2-3
D gene: TRBD2
V gene: TRBV7-9
CDR3 protein: CASPPAERGVVDTQYF
CDR3 DNA: TGTGCCAGCCCTCCAGCGGAGCGGGGGGTAGTAGATACGCAGTATTTT

clone size: NA
J gene: TRBJ2-7
D gene: TRBD1
V gene: TRBV4-3
CDR3 protein: CASSQDWGQGSYEQYF
CDR3 DNA: TGCGCCAGCAGCCAAGATTGGGGACAGGGCTCCTACGAGCAGTACTTC

clone size: NA
J gene: TRBJ1-6
D gene: TRBD1
V gene: TRBV7-9
CDR3 protein: CASGEQGAGNSPLHF
CDR3 DNA: TGTGCCAGCGGCGAGCAGGGGGCTGGTAATTCACCCCTCCACTTT

clone size: many
J gene: TRBJ2-1
D gene: TRBD2
V gene: TRBV11-2
CDR3 protein: CASSLGLANEQFF
CDR3 DNA: TGTGCCAGCAGCTTAGGACTAGCCAATGAGCAGTTCTTC